The 18 T cell receptor beta chains below all came from one sample that was sequenced in a study of beta chain features in type 1 diabetes. Every isolated RNA sample was fully reverse transcribed, so sequencing captured expressed TCRB transcripts. Assay: immunoSEQ multiplex PCR; the TCRdb copy retains only in-frame clones and omits some. The sample has a few hundred thousand clones, 11% to 15% seen once; the top ten hold roughly 0.02%. Whole-study findings and limits: There was a moderate but significant shortening of TCRB CDR3s in all four CD4+ subsets of Type 1 diabetes patients.

These receptors' antigens are unknown. The material sequenced was naive CD4+ T cells from blood. All receptors come from a man aged 25-40 years with type 1 diabetes.

The sample holds a few counts of this clone. V and J are TRBV2 and TRBJ2-7; D unresolved. V lost 4 bases to trimming and J lost 4 bases, with 11 bases between them. Germline lookup yields CDR1 SNHLY and CDR2 FYNNEI. This CDR3 has 13 residues. This CDR3 is CASSGQDRYEQYF. The CDR3 nucleotides are TGTGCCAGCAGTGGGCAGGATAGGTACGAGCAGTACTTC.

This clone was counted a few times. V is TRBV10-3 and J is TRBJ1-1; D ambiguous. Germline V gene sequence: CDR1 ENHRY, CDR2 SYGVKD. CDR3 length equals 14 residues. V gave up 4 bases and J gave up 0 bases, with 9 bases separating them. CDR3 amino acids: CAISGTDLNTEAFF. CDR3 coding DNA: TGTGCCATCAGTGGAACGGACTTGAACACTGAAGCTTTCTTT.

This clone has just a few counts. The chain carries TRBV30 and TRBJ1-5, with D perhaps TRBD1 (6 bases). CDR1 GTSNPN and CDR2 SVGIG come from the germline V gene (reference sequence). With 5 bases removed from V and 2 bases from J, the gap between germline ends came to 16 bases. The CDR3 covers 15 residues. CDR3 sequence (DNA): TGTGCCTGGCAACTAACAGGGAAAGGCAATCAGCCCCAGCATTTT. Amino acids: CAWQLTGKGNQPQHF.

This clone appeared a few times. The chain carries TRBV6-1 and TRBJ1-2, with D possibly TRBD1 on 6 matching bases. Per germline, CDR1 MNHNS and CDR2 SASEGT. The V end lost 2 bases, the J end lost 4 bases, and 11 bases lay between the germline ends. This CDR3 is built from 14 residues. CDR3 nucleotides: TGTGCCAGCAGTGAATCCCCAGGGGTCTATGGCTACACCTTC. This codes for CASSESPGVYGYTF.

This clone was detected only a few times. V is TRBV28 and J is TRBJ1-6, with D hard to call. The CDR3 covers 15 residues. Between the trimmed V and J ends, which lost 3 bases and 2 bases, there was a span of 8 bases. From germline, CDR1 is MDHEN and CDR2 SYDVKM. CDR3 nucleotides: TGTGCCAGCAGTTTGTTACAGACCTATAATTCACCCCTCCACTTT. It specifies CASSLLQTYNSPLHF.

V and J are TRBV27 and TRBJ1-1, with 9 bases lining up with TRBD1. Germline V lookup: CDR1 MNHEY, CDR2 SMNVEV (reference sequence). V gave up 6 bases and J gave up 5 bases; unmatched junction bases: 10. The CDR3 extends over 15 amino acids. The CDR3 sequence: CASRAFGQGYTEAFF. The CDR3 DNA sequence: TGTGCCAGCAGAGCCTTTGGACAGGGGTATACTGAAGCTTTCTTT.

This clone was recorded a few times. Other nucleotide sequences from this sample produce the same CDR3. The V gene is TRBV19, the J gene TRBJ2-3; D remains ambiguous. Germline V gives CDR1 LNHDA, CDR2 SQIVND (reference sequence). The CDR3 is 12 residues long. V was trimmed by 5 bases and J by 0 bases, leaving 3 bases between them. The CDR3 loop reads CASSLSTDTQYF. The CDR3 DNA sequence: TGTGCCAGTAGTTTAAGCACAGATACGCAGTATTTT.

This clone turned up a few times. This sequence joins TRBV25-1 and TRBJ2-6, with D uncertain. Trimming removed 3 bases at V and 3 bases at J, with 9 bases between. Germline-derived CDR1 and CDR2 are MGHDK and SYGVNS. CDR3 size: 15 residues. The CDR3 spells CASSETSLGANVLTF. The CDR3 nucleotides read TGTGCCAGCAGTGAGACTTCTCTTGGGGCCAACGTCCTGACTTTC.

This clone was counted a few times. The J gene is TRBJ2-1, the V gene TRBV5-6; TRBD2 aligns across 10 bases. V trimming: 6 bases; J trimming: 7 bases; junction bases outside the gene matches: 4. Germline V lookup: CDR1 SGHDT, CDR2 YYEEEE. The CDR3 loop spans 13 amino acids. The CDR3, as DNA: TGTGCCAGCACCCTAGCGGGGGTGAATGAGCAGTTCTTC. It codes for CASTLAGVNEQFF. Complete variable domain (other parts from reference TRBV5-6 and TRBJ2-1): DAGVTQSPTHLIKTRGQQVTLRCSPKSGHDTVSWYQQALGQGPQFIFQYYEEEERQRGNFPDRFSGHQFPNYSSELNVNALLLGDSALYLCASTLAGVNEQFFGPGTRLTVL.

The V gene is TRBV7-6, the J gene TRBJ1-5, with TRBD1 identical over 10 bases. V shed 6 bases and J 3 bases; nucleotides not matched to a gene: 5. The length of the CDR3 is 15 residues. Germline CDR1 and CDR2: SGHVS and FNYEAQ. The CDR3 nucleotides read TGTGCCAGCAGTCCAGGGACAGGGGACAATCAGCCCCAGCATTTT. The encoded protein is CASSPGTGDNQPQHF.

The chain couples TRBV2 to TRBJ1-2; 9 positions match TRBD1. Germline V gene data show CDR1 as SNHLY and CDR2 as FYNNEI. The V segment lost 6 bases and the J segment 8 bases; nucleotides outside the gene matches: 10. CDR3 size: 14 residues. CDR3 sequence: CASRAGTGLGGYTF. The DNA for the CDR3 is TGTGCCAGCAGGGCTGGGACAGGGCTCGGGGGCTACACCTTC.

This clone was observed a few times. The chain has TRBV5-4 and TRBJ2-7, with a tentative D call TRBD1 (5 bases). This CDR3 is built from 13 residues. The germline V gene encodes CDR1 SGHNT and CDR2 YYREEE (reference sequence). The V end lost 1 base, the J end lost 6 bases, and 11 bases lay between the germline ends. Here the CDR3 DNA reads TGTGCCAGCAGCTTGAGTCAGGGTACCGAGCAGTACTTC. It specifies CASSLSQGTEQYF.

This clone has a handful of counts. V is TRBV29-1 and J is TRBJ2-7; TRBD1 aligns across 8 bases. J was trimmed by 1 base and V by 6 bases; bases with no gene match: 14. CDR1 and CDR2 from the germline V gene are SQVTM and ANQGSEA. This CDR3 has 16 amino acids. DNA for the CDR3: TGCAGCGTCAAACGGAGGGGACAGGAGGGTTCCTACGAGCAGTACTTC. This encodes CSVKRRGQEGSYEQYF.

This clone was counted between two and nine times. The chain has TRBV4-1 and TRBJ1-1; 7 bases are shared with TRBD1. The germline gives CDR1 MGHRA, CDR2 YSYEKL. V gave up 5 bases and J gave up 3 bases; unmatched junction bases: 9. This CDR3 contains 15 residues. The DNA of the CDR3 is TGCGCCAGCAGCTCACCGACAGGGTCGGACACTGAAGCTTTCTTT. It codes for CASSSPTGSDTEAFF.

This clone has a handful of counts. V gene TRBV25-1 combines with J gene TRBJ2-3; D possibly corresponds to TRBD2 (7 bases). This CDR3 spans 15 amino acids. CDR1 and CDR2 (germline): MGHDK, SYGVNS. The V and J ends lost 2 bases and 4 bases respectively, with 13 bases between them. CDR3 in DNA: TGTGCCAGCAGTGAAGGCGGGGGCCTCCCAGATACGCAGTATTTT. This codes for CASSEGGGLPDTQYF. Full variable domain (outside the CDR3, taken from reference TRBV25-1 and TRBJ2-3): EADIYQTPRYLVIGTGKKITLECSQTMGHDKMYWYQQDPGMELHLIHYSYGVNSTEKGDLSSESTVSRIRTEHFPLTLESARPSHTSQYLCASSEGGGLPDTQYFGPGTRLTVL.

The table lists this clone with a few counts. This chain joins TRBV5-6 and TRBJ2-7; D might be TRBD1 (5 bases). Per germline, CDR1 SGHDT and CDR2 YYEEEE. Trimming took 1 base from V and 2 from J, leaving 13 bases between them. The CDR3 sequence is 15 residues long. The CDR3 DNA follows: TGTGCCAGCAGCTTGAGGGCCCTAGGGGCCTACGAGCAGTACTTC. Its protein product is CASSLRALGAYEQYF.

The J gene is TRBJ1-2, the V gene TRBV7-2; D gene uncertain. This CDR3 region has 13 residues. Looked up from germline, CDR1 is SGHTA and CDR2 is FQGNSA. V was shortened by 5 bases and J by 5 bases, with 12 bases between the two germline ends. The CDR3 DNA follows: TGTGCCAGCAGCGAGGGCGGGCGGTATGGCTACACCTTC. It translates to CASSEGGRYGYTF.

The rearrangement uses TRBV7-9 and TRBJ1-1, with D possibly TRBD1 on 5 matching bases. Germline V CDR1 and CDR2: SEHNR, FQNEAQ (reference sequence). This CDR3 spans 13 amino acids. Deletions cut 4 bases from V and 4 bases from J, with 10 bases between. CDR3 coding DNA: TGTGCCAGCAGCTCTCAGGGTCCCACTGAAGCTTTCTTT. This translates into CASSSQGPTEAFF.